The source of this TCR beta chain is a study of T-cell memory formation after mild COVID-19. 5'RACE with constant-segment primers yielded barcoded, UMI-tagged TCR alpha and TCR beta cDNA libraries. TCRdb recomputed calls from the 5' RACE reads with MiXCR, one row per CDR3 protein. The sample records 65,000 to 100,000 distinct CDR3 sequences, around 13% being singletons. Trimming took 6 bases from V and 4 from J, leaving 26 bases between them. CDR1 and CDR2 (germline): SGHRS, YFSETQ. The CDR3 sequence is 19 residues long. This clonotype has just a few counts. This sequence joins TRBV5-1 and TRBJ2-6; either TRBD1 or TRBD2 may supply D (5 bases each). The sequencing input was PBMCs or a T cell subset sorted from them (not recorded which). The sequence came from a man younger than 35 who had mild COVID-19 (a few samples of this study predate the infection). Cell type and time point are not known. Here the CDR3 reads CASTPTLLTSGTGANVLTF. For the CDR3, the DNA is TGCGCCAGCACCCCTACCCTACTCACCTCGGGGACGGGGGCCAACGTCCTGACTTTC. Looking up the rest from reference TRBV5-1 and TRBJ2-6 gives the full variable domain: KAGVTQTPRYLIKTRGQQVTLSCSPISGHRSVSWYQQTPGQGLQFLFEYFSETQRNKGNFPGRFSGRQFSNSRSEMNVSTLELGDSALYLCASTPTLLTSGTGANVLTFGAGSRLTVL.